The 3 T cell receptor beta chains below were found in one sample sequenced in a study of cytomegalovirus exposure and HLA in healthy donors. The PCR had 60 Vbeta and 13 Jbeta primers. Some clones are missing from TCRdb's copy, which holds only in-frame ones; the method was immunoSEQ multiplex PCR. The sample consists of 130,000 or so clones, roughly four fifths of them appearing once. Sequences were obtained from PBMCs. These receptors all stem from an older woman in good health and CMV-seronegative.

This clone was observed a handful of times. The V and J genes are TRBV4-1 and TRBJ2-5; 10 nucleotides agree with TRBD1. Near its end, the DNA agrees better with TRBJ2-7, so the J call may be wrong. This CDR3 is 17 amino acids long. Germline V gene data show CDR1 as MGHRA and CDR2 as YSYEKL. DNA of the CDR3: TGCGCCAGCAGCCAAGTCTTAAGGACAGGGGGTTCGGACGAGCAGTACTTC. Its translation is CASSQVLRTGGSDEQYF.

The J gene is TRBJ1-2, the V gene TRBV6-5; D perhaps matches TRBD1 (5 bases). V was shortened by 2 bases and J by 7 bases, with 11 bases between the two germline ends. The CDR3 has 13 amino acids. Germline V CDR1 and CDR2: MNHEY, SVGAGI. The CDR3 sequence: CASSYGARSGYTF. The CDR3 coding sequence is TGTGCCAGCAGTTACGGGGCGCGGAGTGGCTACACCTTC.

This clone has only a few counts. The gene calls are TRBV28 and TRBJ1-2; D perhaps matches TRBD1 (5 bases). Germline assignment: CDR1 MDHEN and CDR2 SYDVKM. Trimming took 10 bases from V and 0 from J, leaving 15 bases between them. The CDR3 is 14 residues long. For the CDR3, the DNA is TGTGCCACCCAATGGGGGGGAGCTAACTATGGCTACACCTTC. Protein product: CATQWGGANYGYTF.